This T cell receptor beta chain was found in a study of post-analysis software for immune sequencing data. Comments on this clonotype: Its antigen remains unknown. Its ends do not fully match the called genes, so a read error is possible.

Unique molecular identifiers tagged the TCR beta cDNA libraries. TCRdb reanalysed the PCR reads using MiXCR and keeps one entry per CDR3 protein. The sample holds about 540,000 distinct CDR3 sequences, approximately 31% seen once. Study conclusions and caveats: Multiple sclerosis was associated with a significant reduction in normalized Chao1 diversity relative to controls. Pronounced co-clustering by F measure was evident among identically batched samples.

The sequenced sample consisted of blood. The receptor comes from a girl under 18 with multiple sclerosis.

The CDR3 region has the DNA TGTGTCAGCAGCCTAGGACCGTCCCCCTTAAGCACAGATACGCAGTATTTT. Translation gives CVSSLGPSPLSTDTQYF. This chain links TRBV12-3 or TRBV12-4 with TRBJ2-3; no clear D. The CDR3 has 17 amino acids.